The sample holds many counts of the clone carrying this T cell receptor (beta chain). From germline, CDR1 is MDHEN and CDR2 SYDVKM. With 6 bases clipped from V and 2 bases from J, the junction kept 5 bases outside the gene matches. The CDR3 has 14 residues. This sample is drawn from a study of regulatory T cells in long-lasting Graves disease. Through Arm-PCR of CDR3 regions and iRepertoire HTBI primers, TCR beta libraries were built. Each CDR3 protein gets one entry after TCRdb re-called the multiplex PCR reads with MiXCR. The data show 400,000 or so distinct CDR3 sequences, with around 21% seen just once and less than 25% held by the top ten. Time point: persistent/refractory GD, antithyroid drugs over 5 years with positive TRAb. Following extraction of RNA from PBMCs, that RNA was used to make the TCR library. Diagnoses of Graves' disease were made by American Thyroid Association guidelines.

V usage is TRBV28 and J usage is TRBJ1-1; 8 bases line up with TRBD1. This sample comprised peripheral blood mononuclear cells (PBMCs), obtained when the disease was refractory, from a patient treated with antithyroid drugs. The origin of this receptor is a female donor with Graves disease. The CDR3 DNA is TGTGCCAGCAGACCGGGACAGGTAAACACTGAAGCTTTCTTT. Protein: CASRPGQVNTEAFF.